Only one count was recorded for the clone carrying this T cell receptor beta chain. This record belongs to a study of shared clonotypes between healthy human individuals. The length of the CDR3 is 16 residues. Germline CDR1 reads LNHDA; CDR2 reads SQIVND (reference sequence). After removal of 6 bases from V and 1 base from J, the junction contained 6 bases not matched to a gene. Clones were read by immunoSEQ multiplex PCR, and TCRdb kept only the in-frame ones, dropping some. The table has 600,000 to 800,000 clones, approximately 72% seen once. This chain connects TRBV19 to TRBJ1-5, with 10 bases matching TRBD1. Sequenced: memory CD4+ T cells sorted from blood. Subset meaning: CD45RA-negative fraction. The clonotype originates from a woman in her thirties in good health. CDR3 sequence: CASSGTGVRSNQPQHF. Here the CDR3 DNA reads TGTGCCAGTAGCGGGACAGGGGTCCGGAGCAATCAGCCCCAGCATTTT.